The clone carrying this T cell receptor beta chain was counted between two and nine times. The antigen is unknown. The sample belongs to a study of cytomegalovirus exposure and HLA in healthy donors. Findings and caveats of the study: Accurate prediction of most subjects' HLA-A and HLA-B alleles from TCR beta sequences was reported. A cluster of highly shared sequence variants was likely a sequencing artifact. An analysis that was carried out later associated some 17,000 TCR beta sequences with HLA alleles at 0.05 false discovery rate. In a later analysis, CMV-associated beta chains were mostly HLA-associated, it appeared.

Amplification used 60 Vbeta primers and 13 Jbeta primers. Sequenced by immunoSEQ multiplex PCR; TCRdb stores in-frame clones only, minus some. The table includes about 69,000 clones, about 74% detected once. The germline V gene has CDR1 SGDLS and CDR2 YYNGEE. Between the trimmed V and J ends, which lost 3 bases and 7 bases, there was a span of 14 bases. The CDR3 runs to 14 residues. This chain joins TRBV9 and TRBJ1-5; no definite D call. The sequence came from a woman aged 60-75 years in good health and CMV-seropositive. Sequencing was performed on PBMCs. CDR3 bases: TGTGCCAGCAGCGCACTAACAAGCGGACAGCCCCAGCATTTT. Its translation: CASSALTSGQPQHF.